The 25 T cell receptor beta chains below all came from one sample that was sequenced in a study of blood T cell repertoires in COVID-19. Measured with immunoSEQ multiplex PCR; TCRdb has only the in-frame clones, and not every one. The sample gives under 50,000 clones, about 92% of which show up once; around a fifth is in the top ten. Sequencing input: peripheral blood. These receptors were obtained from a man in his sixties or seventies with active COVID-19.

The rearrangement links TRBV2 to TRBJ2-3; possibly TRBD1 for D (7 bases). The ends were cut back, 7 bases at V and 1 base at J, with 12 bases in the middle. CDR3 length: 14 residues. Germline-derived CDR1 and CDR2 are SNHLY and FYNNEI. The CDR3 DNA reads as TGTGCCAGCAAGATCAGGGGGGGCACAGATACGCAGTATTTT. Translating gives CASKIRGGTDTQYF.

This sequence joins TRBV25-1 and TRBJ1-5; no firm D call. CDR3 length: 14 residues. The germline V and J ends were trimmed by 2 bases and 1 base, with 6 bases remaining between them. The V gene's germline CDR1 is MGHDK and CDR2 SYGVNS. Written as DNA, the CDR3 is TGTGCCAGCAGTGAAATACAAAGCAATCAGCCCCAGCATTTT. This translates into CASSEIQSNQPQHF.

This chain joins TRBV20-1 and TRBJ1-6; TRBD1 is a possible D gene (5 bases). The germline gives CDR1 DFQATT, CDR2 SNEGSKA (reference sequence). This CDR3 is built from 15 residues. Deletions cut 3 bases from V and 7 bases from J, with 16 bases between. CDR3 in DNA: TGCAGTGCTAGTCCTCAGGGTGTAAACAATTCACCCCTCCACTTT. This translates into CSASPQGVNNSPLHF.

The V gene is TRBV7-2, the J gene TRBJ2-1, with D perhaps matching TRBD1 (5 bases). The length of the CDR3 is 15 residues. The V gene lost 3 bases and the J gene lost 7 bases, with 16 bases spanning the gap. CDR1 and CDR2 from the germline V gene are SGHTA and FQGNSA. The CDR3 sequence: CASSLWGRAANEQFF. The CDR3 DNA reads as TGTGCCAGCAGCTTGTGGGGCAGGGCAGCGAATGAGCAGTTCTTC.

The chain couples TRBV5-1 to TRBJ2-3; 7 bases are shared with TRBD1. The CDR3 runs to 14 residues. V trimming: 3 bases; J trimming: 2 bases; junction bases outside the gene matches: 3. CDR1 SGHRS and CDR2 YFSETQ come from the germline V gene. This CDR3 reads CASSSGQITDTQYF. CDR3 sequence (DNA): TGCGCCAGCAGCTCGGGACAGATCACAGATACGCAGTATTTT.

The chain employs TRBV5-1 and TRBJ1-1, with TRBD1 as a possible D gene (6 bases). Germline-derived CDR1 and CDR2 are SGHRS and YFSETQ. This CDR3 is 15 amino acids long. V lost 0 bases and J 7 bases, leaving 16 bases between the germline ends. DNA of the CDR3: TGCGCCAGCAGCTTGGCCTCGGGGGGCTTCGGTGAAGCTTTCTTT. Translated: CASSLASGGFGEAFF.

The rearrangement links TRBV19 to TRBJ1-5, with 7 bases matching TRBD1. CDR3 length: 16 residues. V gave up 4 bases and J gave up 0 bases; unmatched junction bases: 6. Germline values: CDR1 LNHDA, CDR2 SQIVND (reference sequence). CDR3 DNA sequence: TGTGCCAGTAGTACGACAGGGACCTATAGCAATCAGCCCCAGCATTTT. Translation: CASSTTGTYSNQPQHF.

V is TRBV5-1 and J is TRBJ1-1; a weak D match, TRBD1 (5 bases). Trimming removed 2 bases from V and 1 base from J, with 9 bases in between. The CDR3 spans 14 residues. CDR1 is SGHRS, CDR2 YFSETQ, per germline. CDR3 loop: CASSFPGRNTEAFF. The CDR3 nucleotides are TGCGCCAGCAGCTTCCCAGGGCGGAACACTGAAGCTTTCTTT.

CDR3 nucleotides: TGTGCCAGCAGCTCCTGGGACAGCCTTAATGAAAAACTGTTTTTT. Translation gives CASSSWDSLNEKLFF. The rearrangement joins TRBV7-2 to TRBJ1-4, with 7 positions matching TRBD1. The CDR3 has 15 amino acids. CDR1 and CDR2 from the germline V gene are SGHTA and FQGNSA. V shed 4 bases and J 4 bases; nucleotides not matched to a gene: 6.

In this sample, this clone turned up once. J is TRBJ2-1 and V is TRBV27; D gene uncertain. Germline CDR1 is MNHEY and CDR2 is SMNVEV (reference sequence). The ends were cut back, 2 bases at V and 9 bases at J, with 14 bases in the middle. This CDR3 is 14 amino acids long. The CDR3 protein is CASSLTSLRSEQFF. The CDR3 DNA reads as TGTGCCAGCAGTTTAACTTCACTGCGGAGTGAGCAGTTCTTC.

In this sample, this clone turned up once. V and J are TRBV6-2 or TRBV6-3 and TRBJ2-3, with D possibly being TRBD1 (6 bases). The CDR3 loop spans 14 amino acids. Germline V gives CDR1 MNHEY, CDR2 SVGEGT. Trimming cost V 0 bases and J 6 bases, with 10 bases left between them. The CDR3 loop is CASSYSRDIDTQYF. In DNA, the CDR3 is TGTGCCAGCAGTTACTCCCGGGACATTGATACGCAGTATTTT.

The gene calls are TRBV5-1 and TRBJ2-2; 10 bases match TRBD1. The CDR3 length is 15 residues. Trimming took 4 bases from V and 4 from J; bases not matched to a gene: 4. The V gene's germline CDR1 is SGHRS and CDR2 YFSETQ. The CDR3 coding sequence is TGCGCCAGCAGCGCCGGGACAGGGGTCACCGGGGAGCTGTTTTTT. Its translation: CASSAGTGVTGELFF.

In regard to this clone: Germline is not matched at one junction end, which may reflect a read error. The chain combines TRBV7-2 with TRBJ2-1; 11 bases line up with TRBD2. The CDR3 extends over 14 amino acids. Germline V gives CDR1 SGHTA, CDR2 FQGNSA. The CDR3 here is CVSRLGLAANEQFF. The CDR3 DNA follows: TGTGTCAGCCGCCTGGGACTAGCGGCCAATGAGCAGTTCTTC.

This clone showed up just once. The chain couples TRBV2 to TRBJ2-7; 12 bases are shared with TRBD1. J was trimmed by 3 bases and V by 4 bases; bases with no gene match: 1. Germline assignment: CDR1 SNHLY and CDR2 FYNNEI. The CDR3 is 14 residues long. The CDR3 coding sequence is TGTGCCAGCAGTGGGGACAGGGGGCTCTACGAGCAGTACTTC. Its translation is CASSGDRGLYEQYF.

This clone was counted only a few times. The chain joins TRBV24-1 to TRBJ2-3, with 10 bases identical to TRBD2. This CDR3 has 17 residues. Germline trimming cut 7 bases from V and 4 bases from J; bases unmatched to any gene: 13. The germline gives CDR1 KGHDR, CDR2 SFDVKD. In DNA, the CDR3 is TGTGCCACCAGAGATAACAGAGCGGGAGGGTTCGCAGATACGCAGTATTTT. The encoded protein is CATRDNRAGGFADTQYF.

The chain recombines TRBV28 with TRBJ1-2, with TRBD1 as a possible D gene (6 bases). Germline V gene sequence: CDR1 MDHEN, CDR2 SYDVKM. The V end was cut by 6 bases, the J end by 3 bases, with 14 bases between. The CDR3 totals 14 residues. CDR3 DNA sequence: TGTGCCAGCAGCGCACAGGGAGGGGACTATGGCTACACCTTC. It is translated as CASSAQGGDYGYTF.

As DNA, the CDR3 is TGTGCCATCAGGGGACAGGGCTACGAGCAGTACTTC. Encoded protein: CAIRGQGYEQYF. V gene TRBV10-3 combines with J gene TRBJ2-7, with 9 positions matching TRBD1. This CDR3 comprises 12 residues. Per the germline V gene, CDR1 is ENHRY and CDR2 is SYGVKD. Losses at the gene ends were 6 bases for V and 3 bases for J; bases not matched to a gene: 0.

The chain uses TRBV25-1 and TRBJ1-2, with 7 bases that match TRBD1. The V gene end was trimmed by 4 bases and the J gene end by 7 bases; junction bases not matched to a gene: 6. The CDR3 consists of 13 residues. Germline CDR1 and CDR2: MGHDK and SYGVNS. The CDR3: CASSGRQGSGYTF. CDR3 DNA: TGTGCCAGCAGTGGGCGACAGGGCTCTGGCTACACCTTC.

The J gene is TRBJ1-5, the V gene TRBV2, with D possibly TRBD1 on 5 matching bases. V shed 5 bases and J shed 3 bases, with 11 bases lying between them. Germline-derived CDR1 and CDR2 are SNHLY and FYNNEI. The CDR3 length is 14 residues. CDR3 sequence reads: CASSSVGVNQPQHF. DNA of the CDR3: TGTGCCAGCAGTTCAGTAGGGGTCAATCAGCCCCAGCATTTT. Drawing the rest from reference TRBV2 and TRBJ1-5, the complete variable domain is EPEVTQTPSHQVTQMGQEVILRCVPISNHLYFYWYRQILGQKVEFLVSFYNNEISEKSEIFDDQFSVERPDGSNFTLKIRSTKLEDSAMYFCASSSVGVNQPQHFGDGTRLSIL.

The chain uses TRBV5-8 and TRBJ1-5; possible D gene TRBD1, 6 bases. V was pared by 4 bases and J by 16 bases, with 18 bases between. Germline-derived CDR1 and CDR2 are SGHTS and YDEGEE. There are 12 residues in the CDR3. The CDR3 here is CASSRASQGTHF. The CDR3 DNA reads TGTGCCAGCAGCCGGGCCTCACAGGGTACCCATTTT. The full variable domain, in which reference TRBV5-8 and TRBJ1-5 provide the parts outside the CDR3, is EAGVTQSPTHLIKTRGQQATLRCSPISGHTSVYWYQQALGLGLQFLLWYDEGEERNRGNFPPRFSGRQFPNYSSELNVNALELEDSALYLCASSRASQGTHFGDGTRLSIL.

The rearrangement links TRBV5-1 to TRBJ2-1; 11 nucleotides line up with TRBD2. After removal of 2 bases from V and 3 bases from J, the junction contained 1 base not matched to a gene. The CDR3 contains 15 residues. Germline lookup yields CDR1 SGHRS and CDR2 YFSETQ. This CDR3 reads CASSFTSGSYNEQFF. CDR3 sequence (DNA): TGCGCCAGCAGCTTCACTAGCGGGAGCTACAATGAGCAGTTCTTC.

The chain combines TRBV18 with TRBJ1-5; unclear D gene. Germline V gene lookup returns CDR1 KGHSH and CDR2 LQKENI. The CDR3 has 14 residues. V was shortened by 2 bases and J by 1 base, with 6 bases between the two germline ends. DNA of the CDR3: TGTGCCAGCTCACCAAGCCGGAGCAATCAGCCCCAGCATTTT. This translates into CASSPSRSNQPQHF.

The chain has TRBV5-5 and TRBJ2-3; 8 bases align to TRBD2. The CDR3 consists of 15 residues. J gave up 1 base and V 1 base, and 2 bases lay outside the gene matches. The germline V gene has CDR1 SGHKS and CDR2 YYEKEE (reference sequence). The CDR3: CASSLMTSGTDTQYF. In DNA form, the CDR3 reads TGTGCCAGCAGCTTGATGACTAGCGGCACAGATACGCAGTATTTT.

The gene calls are TRBV7-7 and TRBJ2-5, with 7 positions matching TRBD1. The CDR3 runs to 14 residues. The germline V gene has CDR1 SSHAT and CDR2 FNYEAQ (reference sequence). V was clipped by 5 bases and J by 4 bases; unmatched bases: 7. The DNA for the CDR3 is TGTGCCAGCAGCCCGACAGGGTCAGGAGAGACCCAGTACTTC. Translation: CASSPTGSGETQYF.

V and J are TRBV6-2 or TRBV6-3 and TRBJ2-1, with TRBD2 matching 9 bases. Germline loops: CDR1 MNHEY, CDR2 SVGEGT. There are 17 residues in the CDR3. V was pared by 2 bases and J by 2 bases, with 7 bases of the junction left unmatched. CDR3 protein: CASSYLRLAVTYNEQFF. CDR3 nucleotide sequence: TGTGCCAGCAGTTACCTTCGACTAGCGGTAACCTACAATGAGCAGTTCTTC.